This is a list of T cell receptor beta chains from one sample in a study of patients and donors after allogeneic stem cell transplantation. TCRdb redid the calling of the RT-PCR reads with MiXCR, one entry per CDR3 protein. The table records roughly 940,000 distinct CDR3 sequences, about 20% of them present only once. The sample was blood, either unsorted or a sorted T cell fraction (not recorded which). These receptors were collected from a human donor who was either an allogeneic HSCT recipient or a stem cell or donor lymphocyte infusion donor (not recorded which). It is not recorded whose cells these are; they may come from a transplant donor. Each CDR3 is given with its conserved first and last residue. A D gene is named only where the DNA matches it firmly. Rows may omit the clone size; those that give it use once, few, many or a size class.

size,D,J,V,CDR3,DNA
-,-,TRBJ2-1,TRBV5-5,CASSRGSGQTSTLFF,TGTGCCAGCAGCCGAGGCAGCGGACAGACCTCCACCTTGTTCTTC
-,-,TRBJ2-7,TRBV4-2,CASSQAGSPYEQYF,TGTGCCAGCAGCCAAGCCGGGAGCCCCTACGAGCAGTACTTC
-,-,TRBJ2-7,TRBV10-3,CAISEYGGDEQYF,TGTGCCATCAGTGAGTACGGTGGAGACGAGCAGTACTTC
-,-,TRBJ1-2,TRBV30,CAWSPSYGYTF,TGTGCCTGGAGTCCCTCCTATGGCTACACCTTC
-,-,TRBJ1-2,TRBV6-1,CASSKQEDGPGYTF,TGTGCCAGCAGTAAACAGGAAGACGGTCCCGGCTACACCTTC
-,-,TRBJ1-2,TRBV5-5,CASRPEAGYGYTF,TGTGCCAGCAGGCCCGAGGCGGGATATGGCTACACCTTC
few,-,TRBJ1-2,TRBV7-8,CASSFITSRERGYGYTF,TGTGCCAGCAGCTTTATTACAAGCCGCGAAAGAGGCTATGGCTACACCTTC
few,TRBD2,TRBJ2-1,TRBV20-1,CSALAGGPNEQFF,TGCAGTGCTTTAGCGGGGGGGCCGAATGAGCAGTTCTTC
-,-,TRBJ2-2,TRBV2,CASTRGFTGELFF,TGTGCCAGCACCCGCGGGTTTACCGGGGAGCTGTTTTTT
-,TRBD2,TRBJ2-1,TRBV5-5,CASSLASRLAGNNEQFF,TGTGCCAGCAGCTTGGCGTCTAGACTAGCGGGAAACAATGAGCAGTTCTTC
-,TRBD2,TRBJ2-1,TRBV19,CASSIDSAGVYNEQFF,TGTGCCAGTAGTATTGACTCAGCGGGAGTGTACAATGAGCAGTTCTTC
-,TRBD1,TRBJ2-1,TRBV5-1,CASSIGQGEYNEQFF,TGCGCCAGCAGTATTGGGCAGGGGGAGTACAATGAGCAGTTCTTC
few,TRBD2,TRBJ2-1,TRBV12-3/TRBV12-4,CASTPFGRERYNEQFF,TGTGCCAGCACGCCATTCGGGCGGGAGCGATACAATGAGCAGTTCTTC
-,-,TRBJ2-7,TRBV9,CASSVGEVWGTRSEQYF,TGTGCCAGCAGCGTAGGCGAGGTGTGGGGAACTAGATCCGAGCAGTACTTC
-,-,TRBJ1-1,TRBV27,CASIAGEAFF,TGTGCCAGCATCGCTGGGGAAGCTTTCTTT
-,TRBD1,TRBJ2-3,TRBV27,CASSTGGRTDTQYF,TGTGCCAGCAGCACAGGGGGCAGGACAGATACGCAGTATTTT
-,TRBD2,TRBJ2-1,TRBV7-2,CASSFTSGTNEQFF,TGTGCCAGCAGCTTTACTAGCGGGACCAATGAGCAGTTCTTC
few,-,TRBJ2-6,TRBV20-1,CSARRGSGANVLTF,TGCAGTGCTAGACGGGGGTCTGGGGCCAACGTCCTGACTTTC
-,TRBD1,TRBJ1-1,TRBV6-2/TRBV6-3,CASSYPRGPTPTEAFF,TGTGCCAGCAGTTACCCCAGGGGGCCCACCCCCACTGAAGCTTTCTTT
-,TRBD1,TRBJ1-2,TRBV7-9,CASSLAPLGQGKSGYTF,TGTGCCAGCAGCTTAGCTCCTTTGGGACAGGGGAAGTCTGGCTACACCTTC
-,TRBD2,TRBJ2-3,TRBV4-2,CASSQAQGGDTQYF,TGTGCCAGCAGCCAAGCTCAGGGAGGGGATACGCAGTATTTT
-,-,TRBJ2-4,TRBV9,CASTPSIGNIQYF,TGTGCCAGCACCCCCTCGATTGGAAACATTCAGTACTTC
-,TRBD1,TRBJ2-5,TRBV10-3,CAISQGAGGAGETQYF,TGTGCCATCAGCCAGGGGGCAGGGGGCGCGGGAGAGACCCAGTACTTC
-,-,TRBJ1-6,TRBV25-1,CASSERRPGDSPLHF,TGTGCCAGCAGTGAGCGCAGGCCCGGCGATTCACCCCTCCACTTT
many,-,TRBJ1-1,TRBV24-1,CATSDSRVSNTEAFF,TGTGCCACCAGTGATAGCAGAGTCAGTAACACTGAAGCTTTCTTT
-,-,TRBJ2-7,TRBV27,CASSYVPSYEQYF,TGTGCCAGCAGTTATGTCCCCTCCTACGAGCAGTACTTC
-,-,TRBJ2-2,TRBV12-3/TRBV12-4,CASSLRRGPGHTGELFF,TGTGCCAGCAGTTTACGGCGGGGGCCGGGGCACACCGGGGAGCTGTTTTTT
-,-,TRBJ2-1,TRBV7-3,CASSLMGYNEQFF,TGTGCCAGCAGCTTAATGGGATACAATGAGCAGTTCTTC
few,-,TRBJ2-6,TRBV5-1,CASSFLTEAGANVLTF,TGCGCCAGCAGCTTCCTGACAGAGGCTGGGGCCAACGTCCTGACTTTC
-,-,TRBJ2-6,TRBV7-9,CASSLAGFGANVLTF,TGTGCCAGCAGCTTAGCGGGGTTCGGGGCCAACGTCCTGACTTTC